This T cell receptor beta chain was observed in a study of cytomegalovirus exposure and HLA in healthy donors. The V end lost 0 bases, the J end lost 4 bases, and 10 bases lay between the germline ends. The CDR3 is 15 amino acids. The V gene's germline CDR1 is MNHEY and CDR2 SMNVEV (reference sequence). Measured with immunoSEQ multiplex PCR; TCRdb has only the in-frame clones, and not every one. The sample consists of 200,000 to 250,000 clones, around four fifths of them appearing once. The source is a woman aged 18-29 years in good health and CMV-seronegative. The chain couples TRBV27 to TRBJ1-5; D is unclear. The sample consisted of PBMCs. Here the CDR3 DNA reads TGTGCCAGCAGTTTATCAGCCGGCGGGAATCAGCCCCAGCATTTT. This codes for CASSLSAGGNQPQHF.